The 17 T cell receptor beta chains listed next were all sequenced from one sample in a study of control samples from healthy donors and cancer patients. Measured with immunoSEQ multiplex PCR; TCRdb has only the in-frame clones, and not every one. Here the sample spans 100,000 to 150,000 clones, roughly 90% being singletons. Specimen: blood. The receptors shown here come from a woman in her fifties or sixties in good health.

The chain employs TRBV11-2 and TRBJ1-1; no definite D call. Germline V gene lookup returns CDR1 SGHAT and CDR2 FQNNGV. The CDR3 totals 14 residues. Trimming removed 0 bases at V and 4 bases at J, with 9 bases between. As DNA, the CDR3 is TGTGCCAGCAGCTTAGATCCCGGGATCACTGAAGCTTTCTTT. It specifies CASSLDPGITEAFF.

This chain connects TRBV29-1 to TRBJ2-7; D remains ambiguous. Germline CDR1 SQVTM, CDR2 ANQGSEA. The V and J ends lost 4 bases and 7 bases respectively, with 11 bases between them. The CDR3 contains 11 residues. The CDR3 DNA follows: TGCAGCGTTGTCATCTGGGTAGAGCAGTACTTC. Amino acids: CSVVIWVEQYF.

The chain links TRBV10-3 to TRBJ2-7, with no clear D. Germline loops: CDR1 ENHRY, CDR2 SYGVKD. V gave up 0 bases and J gave up 5 bases, with 20 bases separating them. The CDR3 length is 17 residues. The CDR3 nucleotides are TGTGCCATCAGTGAGTCCTCTGGCCTCTTGCTACCCCACGAGCAGTACTTC. Amino acids: CAISESSGLLLPHEQYF.

V gene TRBV3-1 (or the pseudogene TRBV3-2) combines with J gene TRBJ1-2, with D possibly TRBD1 on 5 matching bases. CDR1 and CDR2 from the germline V gene are LGHDT and YNNKEL (reference sequence). The CDR3 runs 15 residues. V lost 3 bases to trimming and J lost 5 bases, with 16 bases between them. The CDR3 loop reads CASSHLSGRKYGYTF. The CDR3 DNA sequence: TGTGCCAGCAGCCATCTTTCGGGACGGAAATATGGCTACACCTTC.

V and J are TRBV7-9 and TRBJ1-2; unclear D gene. Germline V gene data show CDR1 as SEHNR and CDR2 as FQNEAQ (reference sequence). V lost 1 base to trimming and J lost 5 bases, with 11 bases between them. The length of the CDR3 is 14 residues. In DNA, the CDR3 is TGTGCCAGCAGCTTAGACCTACTGTGGTATGGCTACACCTTC. Protein sequence: CASSLDLLWYGYTF.

This chain links TRBV9 with TRBJ1-1; TRBD1 might be the D (5 bases). The germline V and J ends were trimmed by 6 bases and 2 bases, with 17 bases remaining between them. The CDR3 spans 15 residues. The germline gives CDR1 SGDLS, CDR2 YYNGEE. The CDR3 DNA sequence: TGTGCCAGCAACCGGGGGGGAGAGACAAACACTGAAGCTTTCTTT. Its protein is CASNRGGETNTEAFF. Using reference TRBV9 and TRBJ1-1 for the parts outside the CDR3, the full variable domain is DSGVTQTPKHLITATGQRVTLRCSPRSGDLSVYWYQQSLDQGLQFLIQYYNGEERAKGNILERFSAQQFPDLHSELNLSSLELGDSALYFCASNRGGETNTEAFFGQGTRLTVV.

The chain employs TRBV13 and TRBJ1-4; D gene uncertain. Trimming removed 0 bases from V and 8 bases from J, with 7 bases in between. Germline V CDR1 and CDR2: PRHDT, FYEKMQ (reference sequence). The CDR3 is made up of 13 amino acids. The chain's CDR3 is CASSLGIREKLFF. CDR3 sequence (DNA): TGTGCCAGCAGCTTAGGGATTCGGGAAAAACTGTTTTTT.

The rearrangement links TRBV7-9 to TRBJ1-2; unclear D gene. The CDR3 consists of 13 residues. CDR1 and CDR2 (germline): SEHNR, FQNEAQ (reference sequence). Deletions cut 5 bases from V and 6 bases from J, with 13 bases between. The CDR3, as DNA: TGTGCCAGCAGCATGGAGGTATCGGATGGCTACACCTTC. Translating gives CASSMEVSDGYTF.

The J gene is TRBJ2-7, the V gene TRBV28, with D tentatively TRBD2 (5 bases). The germline V gene has CDR1 MDHEN and CDR2 SYDVKM. This CDR3 region has 13 residues. The germline V and J ends were trimmed by 6 bases and 2 bases, with 11 bases remaining between them. CDR3 sequence: CASRPPSTYEQYF. The CDR3 coding sequence is TGTGCCAGCAGACCCCCTAGCACCTACGAGCAGTACTTC.

The V gene is TRBV6-4, the J gene TRBJ2-7; TRBD1 matches at 7 bases. V gave up 6 bases and J gave up 4 bases; unmatched junction bases: 12. CDR3 length equals 15 residues. Germline V gives CDR1 MRHNA, CDR2 SNTAGT. The CDR3 DNA follows: TGTGCCAGCAGCTCGCAACCGGGACAGACTTACGAGCAGTACTTC. It encodes CASSSQPGQTYEQYF.

The rearrangement links TRBV7-9 to TRBJ1-1, with D tentatively TRBD1 (6 bases). The CDR3 spans 15 residues. In germline, CDR1 is SEHNR, CDR2 FQNEAQ (reference sequence). Between the trimmed V and J ends, which lost 5 bases and 2 bases, there was a span of 15 bases. The CDR3 protein is CASSPQGGFNTEAFF. CDR3 in DNA: TGTGCCAGCAGCCCACAGGGAGGGTTCAACACTGAAGCTTTCTTT. Drawing the rest from reference TRBV7-9 and TRBJ1-1, the complete variable domain is DTGVSQNPRHKITKRGQNVTFRCDPISEHNRLYWYRQTLGQGPEFLTYFQNEAQLEKSRLLSDRFSAERPKGSFSTLEIQRTEQGDSAMYLCASSPQGGFNTEAFFGQGTRLTVV.

J is TRBJ2-1 and V is TRBV19; the D gene is possibly TRBD2 (6 bases). The germline V gene has CDR1 LNHDA and CDR2 SQIVND (reference sequence). This CDR3 has 15 amino acids. Trimming stripped 3 bases from V and 6 bases from J, with 15 bases between. CDR3 region: CASSIGQGGFNEQFF. In nucleotides, the CDR3 is TGTGCCAGTAGTATCGGGCAGGGAGGATTCAATGAGCAGTTCTTC.

V usage is TRBV6-6 and J usage is TRBJ1-1, with TRBD1 matching 7 bases. V was pared by 5 bases and J by 11 bases, with 5 bases of the junction left unmatched. Germline V lookup: CDR1 MNHNY, CDR2 SVGAGI (reference sequence). There are 11 residues in the CDR3. The CDR3 DNA sequence: TGTGCCAGCAGTGTAACAGGGGTGGCTTTCTTT. This translates into CASSVTGVAFF.

CDR3 residues: CASTPWGPTNEKLFF. The CDR3 DNA follows: TGTGCCAGTACCCCCTGGGGACCTACTAATGAAAAACTGTTTTTT. The rearrangement joins TRBV19 to TRBJ1-4; D is possibly TRBD1 (5 bases). The CDR3 runs to 15 residues. The V gene lost 7 bases and the J gene lost 2 bases, with 14 bases spanning the gap. The germline V gene has CDR1 LNHDA and CDR2 SQIVND (reference sequence).

This chain joins TRBV19 and TRBJ2-7, with TRBD2 as a possible D gene (6 bases). V shed 2 bases and J shed 0 bases, with 11 bases lying between them. The germline V gene has CDR1 LNHDA and CDR2 SQIVND (reference sequence). The CDR3 runs to 15 residues. The CDR3: CASSIRDGSSYEQYF. CDR3 in DNA: TGTGCCAGTAGTATACGGGACGGGAGCTCCTACGAGCAGTACTTC.

This CDR3 reads CASSYSRRQNEQFF. The DNA of the CDR3 is TGTGCCAGCAGTTACTCGAGAAGACAGAATGAGCAGTTCTTC. The chain links TRBV6-5 to TRBJ2-1, with a possible D match to TRBD1 (5 bases). CDR3 length: 14 amino acids. V was clipped by 0 bases and J by 7 bases, with 10 bases between them. Per the germline V gene, CDR1 is MNHEY and CDR2 is SVGAGI.

The chain recombines TRBV5-6 with TRBJ1-1; possibly TRBD1 for D (5 bases). Trimming removed 3 bases from V and 4 bases from J, with 7 bases in between. Germline CDR1 is SGHDT and CDR2 is YYEEEE. The CDR3 is 12 amino acids. For the CDR3, the DNA is TGTGCCAGCAGCTCCAGGGTCACTGAAGCTTTCTTT. It codes for CASSSRVTEAFF.